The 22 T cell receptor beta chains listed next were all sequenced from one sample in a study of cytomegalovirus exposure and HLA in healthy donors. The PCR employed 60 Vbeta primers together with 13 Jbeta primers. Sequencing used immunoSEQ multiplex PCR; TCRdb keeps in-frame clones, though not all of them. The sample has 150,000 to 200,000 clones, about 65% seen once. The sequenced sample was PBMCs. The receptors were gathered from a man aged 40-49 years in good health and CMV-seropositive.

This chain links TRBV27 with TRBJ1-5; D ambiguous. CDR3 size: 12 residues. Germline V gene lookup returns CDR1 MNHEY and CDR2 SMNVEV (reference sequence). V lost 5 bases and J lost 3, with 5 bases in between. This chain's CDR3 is CASSTNNQPQHF. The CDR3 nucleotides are TGTGCCAGCAGTACAAACAATCAGCCCCAGCATTTT.

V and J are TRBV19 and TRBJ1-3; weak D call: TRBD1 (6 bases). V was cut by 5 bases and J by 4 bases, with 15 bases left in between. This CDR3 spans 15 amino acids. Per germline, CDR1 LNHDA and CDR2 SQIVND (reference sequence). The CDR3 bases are TGTGCCAGTAGTCTACTACAGGGATCCGGAAACACCATATATTTT. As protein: CASSLLQGSGNTIYF.

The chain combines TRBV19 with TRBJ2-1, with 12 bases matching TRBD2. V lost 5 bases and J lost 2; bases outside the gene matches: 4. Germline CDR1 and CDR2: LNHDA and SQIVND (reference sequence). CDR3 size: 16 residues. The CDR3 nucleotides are TGTGCCAGTAGTTCGACTAGCGGGAGTCCCTACAATGAGCAGTTCTTC. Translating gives CASSSTSGSPYNEQFF.

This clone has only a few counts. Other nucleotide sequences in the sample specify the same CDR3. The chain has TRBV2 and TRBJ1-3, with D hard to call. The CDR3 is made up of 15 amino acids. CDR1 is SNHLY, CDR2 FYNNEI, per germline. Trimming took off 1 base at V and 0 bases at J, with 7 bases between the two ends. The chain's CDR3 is CASSEGLRSGNTIYF. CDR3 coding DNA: TGTGCCAGCAGTGAAGGACTCCGCTCTGGAAACACCATATATTTT.

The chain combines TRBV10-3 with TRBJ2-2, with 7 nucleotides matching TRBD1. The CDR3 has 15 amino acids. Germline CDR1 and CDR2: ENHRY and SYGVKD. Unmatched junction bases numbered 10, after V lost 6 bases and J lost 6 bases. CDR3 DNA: TGTGCCATCAGGGACTCGACAGGGAAATCCGGGGAGCTGTTTTTT. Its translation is CAIRDSTGKSGELFF.

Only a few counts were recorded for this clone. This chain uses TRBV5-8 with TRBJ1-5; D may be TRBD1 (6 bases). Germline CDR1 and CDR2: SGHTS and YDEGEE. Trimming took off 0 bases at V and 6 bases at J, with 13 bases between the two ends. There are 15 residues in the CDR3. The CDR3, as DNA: TGTGCCAGCAGCTTGGTGGGCAGGGGCGGTCAGCCCCAGCATTTT. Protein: CASSLVGRGGQPQHF.

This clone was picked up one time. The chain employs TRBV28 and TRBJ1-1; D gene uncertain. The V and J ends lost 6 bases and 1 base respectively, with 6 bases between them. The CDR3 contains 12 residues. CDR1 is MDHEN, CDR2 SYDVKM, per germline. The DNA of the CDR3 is TGTGCCAGCAGGCAGGAGAACACTGAAGCTTTCTTT. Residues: CASRQENTEAFF.

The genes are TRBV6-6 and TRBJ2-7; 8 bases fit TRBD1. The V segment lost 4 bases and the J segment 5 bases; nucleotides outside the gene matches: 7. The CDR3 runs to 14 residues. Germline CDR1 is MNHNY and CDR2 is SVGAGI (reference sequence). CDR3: CASSSRTGTDEQYF. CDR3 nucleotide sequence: TGTGCCAGCAGTTCCCGGACAGGGACGGACGAGCAGTACTTC.

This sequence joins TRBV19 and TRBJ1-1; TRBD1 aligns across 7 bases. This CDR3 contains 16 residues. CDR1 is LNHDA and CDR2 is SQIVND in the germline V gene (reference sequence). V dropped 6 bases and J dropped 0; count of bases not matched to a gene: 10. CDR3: CASRSGGSVMNTEAFF. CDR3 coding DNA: TGTGCCAGTAGATCAGGGGGATCGGTTATGAACACTGAAGCTTTCTTT.

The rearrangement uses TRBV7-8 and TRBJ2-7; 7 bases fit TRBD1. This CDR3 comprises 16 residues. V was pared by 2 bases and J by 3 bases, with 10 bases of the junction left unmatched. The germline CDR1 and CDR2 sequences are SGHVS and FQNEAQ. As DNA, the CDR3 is TGTGCCAGCAGCTTATTTCCTCCAGGGGGTATCTACGAGCAGTACTTC. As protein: CASSLFPPGGIYEQYF.

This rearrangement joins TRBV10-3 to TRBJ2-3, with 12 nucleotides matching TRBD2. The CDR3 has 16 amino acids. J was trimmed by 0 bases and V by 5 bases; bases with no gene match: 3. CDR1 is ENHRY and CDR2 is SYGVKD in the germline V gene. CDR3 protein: CAISRTSGDSTDTQYF. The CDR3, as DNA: TGTGCCATCAGTCGGACTAGCGGGGATAGCACAGATACGCAGTATTTT.

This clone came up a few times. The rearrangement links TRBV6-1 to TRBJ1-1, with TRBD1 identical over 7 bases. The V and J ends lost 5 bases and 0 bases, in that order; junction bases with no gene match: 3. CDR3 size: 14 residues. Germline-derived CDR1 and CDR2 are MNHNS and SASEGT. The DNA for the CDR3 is TGTGCCAGCAGTTTCGGACAGGTGAACACTGAAGCTTTCTTT. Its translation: CASSFGQVNTEAFF.

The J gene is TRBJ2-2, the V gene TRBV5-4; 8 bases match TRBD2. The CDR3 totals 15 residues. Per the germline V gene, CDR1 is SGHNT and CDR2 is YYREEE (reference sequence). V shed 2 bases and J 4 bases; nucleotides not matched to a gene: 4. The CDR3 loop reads CASSLSGGRTGELFF. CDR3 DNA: TGTGCCAGCAGCTTAAGCGGGGGTCGCACCGGGGAGCTGTTTTTT.

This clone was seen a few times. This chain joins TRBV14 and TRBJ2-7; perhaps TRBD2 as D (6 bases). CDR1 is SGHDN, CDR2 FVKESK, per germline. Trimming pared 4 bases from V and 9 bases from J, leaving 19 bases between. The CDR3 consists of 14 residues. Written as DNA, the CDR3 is TGTGCCAGCAGCCCGGCGGGGATCCAAAGTGGGCAGTACTTC. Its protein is CASSPAGIQSGQYF.

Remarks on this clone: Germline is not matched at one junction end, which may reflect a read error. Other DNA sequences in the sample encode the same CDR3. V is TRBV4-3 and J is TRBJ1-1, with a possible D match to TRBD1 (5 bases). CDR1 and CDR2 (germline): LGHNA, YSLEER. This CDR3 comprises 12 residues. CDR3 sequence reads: CASSRGVGEAFF. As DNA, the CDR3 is TGCGCTAGCAGCCGGGGGGTGGGTGAAGCTTTCTTT.

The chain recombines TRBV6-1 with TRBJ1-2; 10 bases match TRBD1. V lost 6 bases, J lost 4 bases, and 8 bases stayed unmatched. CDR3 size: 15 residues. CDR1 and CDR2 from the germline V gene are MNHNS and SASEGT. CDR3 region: CASSNPGQGFYGYTF. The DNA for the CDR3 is TGTGCCAGCAGCAATCCGGGACAGGGGTTCTATGGCTACACCTTC.

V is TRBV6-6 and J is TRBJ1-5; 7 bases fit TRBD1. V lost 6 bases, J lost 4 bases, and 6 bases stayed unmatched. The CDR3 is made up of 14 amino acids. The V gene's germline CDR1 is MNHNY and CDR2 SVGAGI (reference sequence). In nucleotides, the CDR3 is TGTGCCAGCAGCCTCCGCAGGGGGAATCAGCCCCAGCATTTT. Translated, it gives CASSLRRGNQPQHF.

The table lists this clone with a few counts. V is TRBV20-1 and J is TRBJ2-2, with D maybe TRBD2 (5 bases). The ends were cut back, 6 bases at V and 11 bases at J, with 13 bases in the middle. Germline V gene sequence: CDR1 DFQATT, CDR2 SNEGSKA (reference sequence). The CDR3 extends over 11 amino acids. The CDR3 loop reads CSARGFDELFF. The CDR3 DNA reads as TGCAGTGCCCGAGGGTTTGATGAGCTGTTTTTT.

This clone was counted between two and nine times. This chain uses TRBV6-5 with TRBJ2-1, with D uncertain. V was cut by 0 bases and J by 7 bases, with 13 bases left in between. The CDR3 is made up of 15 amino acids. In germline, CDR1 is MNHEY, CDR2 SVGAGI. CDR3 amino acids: CASSYSRLTGNEQFF. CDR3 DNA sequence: TGTGCCAGCAGTTACTCCCGCCTGACTGGGAATGAGCAGTTCTTC.

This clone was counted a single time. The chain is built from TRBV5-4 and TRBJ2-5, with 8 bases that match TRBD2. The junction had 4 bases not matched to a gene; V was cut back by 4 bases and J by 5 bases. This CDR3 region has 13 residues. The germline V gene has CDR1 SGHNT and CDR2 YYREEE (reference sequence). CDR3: CASSLGGAETQYF. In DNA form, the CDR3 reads TGTGCCAGCAGCCTCGGGGGGGCGGAGACCCAGTACTTC.

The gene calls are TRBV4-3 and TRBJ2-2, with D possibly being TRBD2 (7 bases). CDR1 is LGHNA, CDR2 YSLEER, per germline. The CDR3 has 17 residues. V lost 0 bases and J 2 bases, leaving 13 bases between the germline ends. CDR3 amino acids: CASSQDTAGANTGELFF. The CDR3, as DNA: TGCGCCAGCAGCCAAGACACCGCGGGGGCCAACACCGGGGAGCTGTTTTTT.

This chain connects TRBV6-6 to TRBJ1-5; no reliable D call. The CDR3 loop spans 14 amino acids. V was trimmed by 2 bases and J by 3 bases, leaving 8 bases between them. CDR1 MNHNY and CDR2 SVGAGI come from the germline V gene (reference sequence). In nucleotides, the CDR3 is TGTGCCAGCAGTTACGACGGAGACAATCAGCCCCAGCATTTT. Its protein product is CASSYDGDNQPQHF.